This passage covers 23 T cell receptor beta chains from one sample sequenced in a study of T cell responses to AZD1222 COVID-19 vaccine. This table comes from immunoSEQ multiplex PCR, and its TCRdb copy is limited to in-frame clones, with some not included. The sample records about 99,000 clones, 80% to 95% being singletons. The source material was peripheral blood, sampled on day 0 of AZD1222 vaccination. The receptors were sampled from an adult in good health.

The chain employs TRBV19 and TRBJ1-5, with D tentatively TRBD1 (6 bases). Germline V gene sequence: CDR1 LNHDA, CDR2 SQIVND (reference sequence). The length of the CDR3 is 16 residues. Trimming took off 4 bases at V and 0 bases at J, with 13 bases between the two ends. The CDR3 loop is CASSTNREGSNQPQHF. The CDR3 DNA follows: TGTGCCAGTAGTACAAACAGGGAGGGTAGCAATCAGCCCCAGCATTTT.

J is TRBJ2-3 and V is TRBV12-3 or TRBV12-4, with a possible D match to TRBD1 (7 bases). Trimming shortened V by 6 bases and J by 4 bases, and 11 bases separated the two germline ends. The length of the CDR3 is 13 residues. The CDR3 reads CASRPRGADTQYF. The CDR3 coding sequence is TGTGCCAGCAGACCCAGGGGGGCAGATACGCAGTATTTT.

V usage is TRBV19 and J usage is TRBJ2-1, with 11 bases aligning to TRBD2. The ends lost 3 bases at V and 5 bases at J; junction bases unmatched: 3. Germline V lookup: CDR1 LNHDA, CDR2 SQIVND (reference sequence). The CDR3 is 15 residues long. As DNA, the CDR3 is TGTGCCAGTAGTATGGTGACTAGCGGGGACAATGAGCAGTTCTTC. Its translation is CASSMVTSGDNEQFF.

The rearrangement joins TRBV6-4 to TRBJ2-3; D perhaps matches TRBD2 (7 bases). Deletions cut 2 bases from V and 4 bases from J, with 10 bases between. The CDR3 has 14 residues. The germline CDR1 and CDR2 sequences are MRHNA and SNTAGT. The CDR3 DNA sequence: TGTGCCAGCAGTGACGCGGGGGCAGCAGATACGCAGTATTTT. It codes for CASSDAGAADTQYF.

This chain links TRBV30 with TRBJ1-2; maybe TRBD1 (5 bases). Per germline, CDR1 GTSNPN and CDR2 SVGIG (reference sequence). The length of the CDR3 is 12 residues. V lost 3 bases and J lost 4, with 9 bases in between. The CDR3 DNA sequence: TGTGCCTGGAGACAGGAGACCTATGGCTACACCTTC. It codes for CAWRQETYGYTF.

The J gene is TRBJ1-2, the V gene TRBV9; 8 bases fit TRBD1. This CDR3 contains 14 residues. Trimming removed 4 bases from V and 4 bases from J; junction bases left unmatched: 6. Germline values: CDR1 SGDLS, CDR2 YYNGEE. The CDR3, as DNA: TGTGCCAGCAGCCGCGACAGGGGCGGCTATGGCTACACCTTC. Its protein product is CASSRDRGGYGYTF.

V gene TRBV7-2 combines with J gene TRBJ1-2, with D perhaps TRBD1 (5 bases). Trimming took off 5 bases at V and 3 bases at J, with 16 bases between the two ends. Germline CDR1 SGHTA, CDR2 FQGNSA. This CDR3 region has 15 residues. The CDR3 DNA reads TGTGCCAGCAGCCCCGGGCAGGGCGCCCACTATGGCTACACCTTC. This translates into CASSPGQGAHYGYTF.

V and J are TRBV29-1 and TRBJ1-1, with D unclear. Germline loops: CDR1 SQVTM, CDR2 ANQGSEA. V gave up 4 bases and J gave up 9 bases, with 15 bases separating them. This CDR3 is built from 12 residues. The CDR3: CSVAWLGRQAFF. The CDR3 DNA sequence: TGCAGCGTTGCTTGGCTGGGCAGACAAGCTTTCTTT.

The chain is built from TRBV6-4 and TRBJ1-2; D might be TRBD1 (5 bases). This CDR3 has 12 residues. CDR1 MRHNA and CDR2 SNTAGT come from the germline V gene. The V end was cut by 3 bases, the J end by 3 bases, with 5 bases between. The DNA of the CDR3 is TGTGCCAGCAGTGAGGGGCACTATGGCTACACCTTC. The encoded protein is CASSEGHYGYTF.

V usage is TRBV6-5 and J usage is TRBJ1-2; perhaps TRBD1 as D (6 bases). The germline V gene has CDR1 MNHEY and CDR2 SVGAGI. This CDR3 is 13 amino acids long. V was trimmed by 2 bases and J by 3 bases, leaving 7 bases between them. The CDR3, as DNA: TGTGCCAGCAGTTACCAGGGGCACTATGGCTACACCTTC. Translated: CASSYQGHYGYTF.

The gene calls are TRBV11-3 and TRBJ1-1; TRBD1 matches 9 bases. The germline gives CDR1 SGHNT, CDR2 YENEEA. This CDR3 spans 13 amino acids. The V segment lost 5 bases and the J segment 5 bases; nucleotides outside the gene matches: 3. CDR3 in amino acids: CASSTDRGTEAFF. The CDR3 DNA follows: TGTGCCAGCAGCACGGACAGGGGAACTGAAGCTTTCTTT.

This clone showed up just a few times. This sequence joins TRBV9 and TRBJ2-1; 7 positions agree with TRBD1. The CDR3 has 14 residues. Per the germline V gene, CDR1 is SGDLS and CDR2 is YYNGEE. With 6 bases clipped from V and 6 bases from J, the junction kept 9 bases outside the gene matches. The CDR3 region has the DNA TGTGCCAGCACCCCAGGGGGTCCCCTCAATGAGCAGTTCTTC. This sequence encodes CASTPGGPLNEQFF. Full variable domain (remainder filled in from reference TRBV9 and TRBJ2-1): DSGVTQTPKHLITATGQRVTLRCSPRSGDLSVYWYQQSLDQGLQFLIQYYNGEERAKGNILERFSAQQFPDLHSELNLSSLELGDSALYFCASTPGGPLNEQFFGPGTRLTVL.

This clone appeared a few times. This chain links TRBV19 with TRBJ2-7; the D gene is possibly TRBD1 (6 bases). Germline CDR1 LNHDA, CDR2 SQIVND (reference sequence). The CDR3 extends over 13 amino acids. V shed 5 bases and J shed 3 bases, with 11 bases lying between them. CDR3 loop: CASSARQDYEQYF. The DNA for the CDR3 is TGTGCCAGTAGTGCTCGACAGGACTACGAGCAGTACTTC.

This sequence joins TRBV6-5 and TRBJ2-2, with TRBD2 identical over 9 bases. The CDR3 runs to 13 residues. V trimming: 6 bases; J trimming: 8 bases; junction bases outside the gene matches: 4. The V gene's germline CDR1 is MNHEY and CDR2 SVGAGI. The DNA of the CDR3 is TGTGCCAGCAGGTTGGGACTAGCTGGGGAGCTGTTTTTT. It specifies CASRLGLAGELFF.

This chain uses TRBV28 with TRBJ2-7; a weak D match, TRBD2 (6 bases). There are 15 residues in the CDR3. Trimming removed 10 bases from V and 7 bases from J, with 26 bases in between. Germline V lookup: CDR1 MDHEN, CDR2 SYDVKM. Here the CDR3 DNA reads TGTGCCATCCACCCTTCCGGGACTGCTAGATTAGAGCAGTACTTC. It yields the protein CAIHPSGTARLEQYF.

The V and J genes are TRBV19 and TRBJ2-4, with D possibly matching TRBD2 (5 bases). Trimming stripped 1 base from V and 1 base from J, with 8 bases between. The germline V gene encodes CDR1 LNHDA and CDR2 SQIVND (reference sequence). This CDR3 comprises 15 residues. CDR3 in amino acids: CASSIGPGAKNIQYF. CDR3 sequence (DNA): TGTGCCAGTAGTATAGGGCCGGGGGCCAAAAACATTCAGTACTTC. The whole variable domain, remainder taken from reference TRBV19 and TRBJ2-4, is DGGITQSPKYLFRKEGQNVTLSCEQNLNHDAMYWYRQDPGQGLRLIYYSQIVNDFQKGDIAEGYSVSREKKESFPLTVTSAQKNPTAFYLCASSIGPGAKNIQYFGAGTRLSVL.

The chain recombines TRBV30 with TRBJ1-5; the D is unclear. Trimming removed 0 bases at V and 1 base at J, with 10 bases between. Germline CDR1 and CDR2: GTSNPN and SVGIG (reference sequence). The CDR3 extends over 15 amino acids. This CDR3 is CAWSVGGSSNQPQHF. The CDR3 DNA reads as TGTGCCTGGAGTGTTGGTGGGTCGAGCAATCAGCCCCAGCATTTT.

This chain's CDR3 is CASSFGNTEAFF. CDR3 coding DNA: TGTGCCAGCAGTTTCGGTAACACTGAAGCTTTCTTT. This chain links TRBV12-3 or TRBV12-4 with TRBJ1-1; D remains unclear. Trimming pared 3 bases from V and 2 bases from J, leaving 4 bases between. This CDR3 comprises 12 residues.

V gene TRBV7-9 combines with J gene TRBJ2-3; possibly TRBD2 for D (6 bases). This CDR3 comprises 15 residues. Germline CDR1 is SEHNR and CDR2 is FQNEAQ (reference sequence). Trimming took 5 bases from V and 1 from J, leaving 13 bases between them. Here the CDR3 reads CASSPLGGGTDTQYF. In DNA form, the CDR3 reads TGTGCCAGCAGCCCCTTAGGAGGGGGCACAGATACGCAGTATTTT.

The genes are TRBV4-1 and TRBJ1-6; 7 positions agree with TRBD1. Germline CDR1 and CDR2: MGHRA and YSYEKL. With 6 bases clipped from V and 0 bases from J, the junction kept 8 bases outside the gene matches. The length of the CDR3 is 17 residues. The CDR3 protein is CASSSGQARSYNSPLHF. CDR3 DNA: TGCGCCAGCAGTTCCGGACAGGCCCGCTCCTATAATTCACCCCTCCACTTT.

This chain uses TRBV12-5 with TRBJ2-1, with 7 bases fitting TRBD1. Looked up from germline, CDR1 is LGHNT and CDR2 is FRNRAP. After removal of 2 bases from V and 2 bases from J, the junction contained 9 bases not matched to a gene. The CDR3 length is 17 residues. In nucleotides, the CDR3 is TGTGCTAGTGGTTTGAGCGAGGGGGCCCGGGCCTACAATGAGCAGTTCTTC. Residues: CASGLSEGARAYNEQFF.

The chain carries TRBV2 and TRBJ1-2, with D perhaps TRBD1 (6 bases). V shed 6 bases and J shed 13 bases, with 21 bases lying between them. The CDR3 contains 13 residues. Germline V gives CDR1 SNHLY, CDR2 FYNNEI. CDR3 DNA: TGTGCCAGCAGAAAAAGGGGGGAGGTCCCCTCCACCTTC. Protein sequence: CASRKRGEVPSTF.

The chain joins TRBV7-2 to TRBJ2-3; 15 nucleotides match TRBD2. The V gene's germline CDR1 is SGHTA and CDR2 FQGNSA. With V trimmed by 6 bases and J by 7 bases, 8 bases remained unmatched. This CDR3 has 16 amino acids. CDR3: CASRRTSGGAGHTQYF. The CDR3 bases are TGTGCCAGCAGGAGGACTAGCGGGGGGGCCGGGCATACGCAGTATTTT.